The 5 T cell receptor beta chains below all came from one sample that was sequenced in a study of blood T cells in healthy people across ages. A sample-barcoded 5' primer and a J-beta primer mix were used in a second PCR of roughly 6 to 12 cycles. One entry per CDR3 protein results from TCRdb running MiXCR on the 5' RACE reads. This table has around 900,000 distinct CDR3 sequences, around 54% appearing once. The sample comprised blood. These receptors were collected from a woman in her sixties or seventies in good health.

This clonotype was seen only once. The chain carries TRBV6-1 and TRBJ1-6; 9 positions match TRBD1. CDR1 and CDR2 from the germline V gene are MNHNS and SASEGT. Trimming cost V 1 base and J 7 bases; bases outside gene matches: 2. This CDR3 spans 15 amino acids. In DNA form, the CDR3 reads TGTGCCAGCAGTGAAGTGGGACAGGGAAATTCACCCCTCCACTTT. Its protein is CASSEVGQGNSPLHF.

J is TRBJ1-1 and V is TRBV28, with D uncertain. CDR3 length: 14 amino acids. Germline CDR1 MDHEN, CDR2 SYDVKM. Trimming cost V 2 bases and J 5 bases, with 12 bases left between them. The CDR3 here is CASSLTEERTEAFF. CDR3 nucleotide sequence: TGTGCCAGCAGTTTAACTGAGGAGAGGACTGAAGCTTTCTTT.

The chain carries TRBV11-2 and TRBJ2-7, with D possibly being TRBD2 (6 bases). Germline CDR1 and CDR2: SGHAT and FQNNGV. Trimming took 3 bases from V and 8 from J, leaving 8 bases between them. This CDR3 contains 11 residues. CDR3 sequence: CASSFGGQQYF. Here the CDR3 DNA reads TGTGCCAGCAGCTTCGGGGGACAGCAGTACTTC.

V usage is TRBV12-3 or TRBV12-4 and J usage is TRBJ2-2; 12 bases are shared with TRBD2. CDR3 length equals 16 residues. V was clipped by 6 bases and J by 0 bases; unmatched bases: 2. For the CDR3, the DNA is TGTGCCAGCAGGACTAGCGGGAGCCCGAACACCGGGGAGCTGTTTTTT. Amino acids: CASRTSGSPNTGELFF.

The rearrangement joins TRBV20-1 to TRBJ2-7; the match to TRBD2 covers 8 bases. The CDR3 covers 18 residues. Germline V CDR1 and CDR2: DFQATT, SNEGSKA (reference sequence). V lost 5 bases and J lost 10; bases outside the gene matches: 28. CDR3 residues: CSADGGGIEGLPFKAQYF. DNA for the CDR3: TGCAGTGCTGACGGGGGGGGGATAGAGGGTCTTCCATTTAAGGCCCAGTACTTC.